The T cell receptor beta chain under discussion was sequenced for a study of T-cell reconstitution after alpha-beta-depleted transplantation in children. Broader study findings: The authors attributed T-cell counts and diversity one year after transplant mostly to newly produced T cells. About two months after transplant, alpha-beta T cells reportedly came from several hundred expanded graft clones.

The V end lost 4 bases, the J end lost 7 bases, and 18 bases lay between the germline ends. The CDR3 spans 14 residues. Germline V lookup: CDR1 SGHRS, CDR2 YFSETQ. This clonotype was picked up many times. What it recognizes is unknown. Researchers prepared the TCRbeta library using unique molecular identifiers, the study reports. TCRdb used MiXCR to reprocess the PCR reads, holding one entry per CDR3 protein. This sample yields hundreds of thousands of distinct CDR3 sequences, of which approximately 10% are seen a single time; 20% to 25% belongs to the top ten. Source: peripheral blood, taken 180 days after TCRalphabeta/CD19-depleted stem cell transplant. This receptor was obtained from a male patient aged 2-15 years who had a stem cell transplant for chronic granulomatous disease, so the T cells may come from the graft donor. The rearrangement joins TRBV5-1 to TRBJ2-7, with D possibly TRBD1 on 6 matching bases. CDR3 amino acids: CASSPRDTFYEQYF. The CDR3 DNA is TGCGCCAGCAGCCCCCGGGACACTTTTTATGAGCAGTACTTC.